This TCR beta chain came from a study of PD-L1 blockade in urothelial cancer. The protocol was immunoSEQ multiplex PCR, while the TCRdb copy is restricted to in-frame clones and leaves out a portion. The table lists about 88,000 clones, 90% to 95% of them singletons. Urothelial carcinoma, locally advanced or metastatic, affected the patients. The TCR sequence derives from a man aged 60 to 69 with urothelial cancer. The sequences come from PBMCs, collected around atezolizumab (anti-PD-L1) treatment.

The CDR3 coding sequence is TGTGCCAGCAGCCAGGGGGGGACAGGGTTGTCGGTCTACACCTTC. As protein: CASSQGGTGLSVYTF. V is TRBV5-6 and J is TRBJ1-2, with 9 bases lining up with TRBD1. The CDR3 length is 15 residues. Germline lookup yields CDR1 SGHDT and CDR2 YYEEEE. With V trimmed by 4 bases and J by 10 bases, 14 bases remained unmatched.